Here is one TCR beta chain with its context. The data stem from a study of technical replicates of blood from a few donors. TCRdb's copy holds only in-frame clones and misses some; the assay was immunoSEQ multiplex PCR. Among over 55,000 clones listed, almost 98% were seen once. This receptor was obtained from a human donor in good health. The sample taken for sequencing was T cells isolated from PBMCs.

The CDR3 nucleotides are TGTGCCAGCAGTTCTTCCGCCGGGAGCTCCTACGAGCAGTACTTC. It specifies CASSSSAGSSYEQYF. The V and J genes are TRBV28 and TRBJ2-7; tentative D call: TRBD2 (6 bases). This CDR3 comprises 15 residues. Trimming removed 4 bases at V and 0 bases at J, with 13 bases between. CDR1 is MDHEN and CDR2 is SYDVKM in the germline V gene.